These T cell receptor beta chains were read from a single sample in a study of blood T cell repertoires in COVID-19. TCRdb keeps only in-frame clones here, not all; method: immunoSEQ multiplex PCR. The sample consists of around 470,000 clones, 90% of them appearing once. Sequencing input: PBMCs or T cells enriched from blood (not recorded which). These receptors originate from a man between 18 and 29 years old who had recovered from COVID-19. Both conserved end residues are part of each CDR3. The D gene is left open where the match is weak. Clone size is given for some rows only: seen once, a few or many times, or a class if the clone is expanded.

j_call | d_call | v_call | clone_size | cdr3_aa | cdr3_nt
TRBJ1-6 | TRBD1 | TRBV9 | once | CASSGAGTANSPLHF | TGTGCCAGCAGCGGAGCCGGGACAGCTAATTCACCCCTCCACTTT
TRBJ1-5 | . | TRBV7-9 | . | CASSLAPGGQPQHF | TGTGCCAGCAGCTTAGCCCCCGGGGGTCAGCCCCAGCATTTT
TRBJ2-2 | . | TRBV27 | . | CASSPRVRDMGELFF | TGTGCCAGCAGTCCGCGCGTCAGGGACATGGGGGAGCTGTTTTTT
TRBJ2-3 | TRBD2 | TRBV13 | . | CASSLRRGGPDTQYF | TGTGCCAGCAGCTTACGACGGGGGGGGCCAGATACGCAGTATTTT
TRBJ2-1 | . | TRBV29-1 | . | CSGGSNFNEQFF | TGCAGTGGGGGGTCGAACTTCAATGAGCAGTTCTTC
TRBJ1-4 | . | TRBV19 | . | CASSRRSGVFNEKLFF | TGTGCCAGTAGTAGACGTTCAGGGGTCTTCAATGAAAAACTGTTTTTT
TRBJ2-1 | . | TRBV7-9 | . | CASRKSYGGSDEQFF | TGTGCCAGCAGAAAATCCTACGGGGGTAGCGATGAGCAGTTCTTC
TRBJ2-7 | . | TRBV5-1 | . | CASSFLDGKAYEQYF | TGCGCCAGCAGCTTTCTAGACGGGAAGGCCTACGAGCAGTACTTC
TRBJ2-1 | TRBD2 | TRBV24-1 | . | CATSVRTSGRDYNEQFF | TGTGCCACCAGTGTTCGGACTAGCGGGAGGGATTACAATGAGCAGTTCTTC
TRBJ1-4 | TRBD1 | TRBV19 | once | CASSGSGLGQGKLFF | TGTGCCAGTAGCGGCTCCGGCTTGGGACAGGGAAAACTGTTTTTT
TRBJ1-1 | . | TRBV5-1 | . | CASSRLGQTGDTEAFF | TGCGCCAGCAGTCGACTAGGCCAGACCGGGGATACTGAAGCTTTCTTT
TRBJ1-6 | TRBD1 | TRBV3-1/TRBV3-2 | . | CASSQTGQGSSPLHF | TGTGCCAGCAGCCAAACGGGACAGGGGTCGTCTCCCCTCCACTTT
TRBJ2-1 | . | TRBV28 | . | CASSTPSRRDDRTTLKNEQFF | TGTGCCAGCAGTACCCCTTCACGCCGGGACGACCGGACTACCCTAAAAAATGAGCAGTTCTTC
TRBJ1-4 | . | TRBV29-1 | . | CSVAGGVNEKLFF | TGCAGCGTTGCGGGGGGGGTCAATGAAAAACTGTTTTTT
TRBJ1-2 | . | TRBV11-2 | . | CASSSLRGYGYTF | TGTGCCAGCAGCTCCCTCCGGGGGTATGGCTACACCTTC
TRBJ2-3 | TRBD1 | TRBV7-2 | . | CAIPGQGTDTQYF | TGTGCCATTCCGGGACAGGGCACAGATACGCAGTATTTT
TRBJ2-4 | TRBD1 | TRBV7-9 | . | CASSQGQGGLNNIQYF | TGTGCCAGCAGCCAAGGACAGGGGGGATTGAACAACATTCAGTACTTC
TRBJ2-1 | TRBD2 | TRBV9 | . | CASSVSGSHEQFF | TGTGCCAGCAGCGTTAGCGGGAGTCATGAGCAGTTCTTC
TRBJ1-5 | . | TRBV10-3 | . | CAISDHGTNQPQHF | TGTGCCATCAGTGATCACGGGACAAATCAGCCCCAGCATTTT
TRBJ2-7 | TRBD1 | TRBV4-1 | . | CASSQRGDRGHEQYF | TGCGCCAGCAGCCAAAGGGGGGACAGGGGGCACGAGCAGTACTTC
TRBJ2-7 | TRBD2 | TRBV27 | few | CASSRTGTSGTYEQYF | TGTGCCAGCAGTAGAACTGGGACTAGCGGGACCTACGAGCAGTACTTC
TRBJ1-2 | . | TRBV12-3/TRBV12-4 | . | CASRSGEGYTF | TGTGCCAGCAGATCAGGGGAGGGCTACACCTTC
TRBJ2-7 | . | TRBV11-2 | . | CASCPRHGDWYEQYF | TGTGCCAGCTGTCCCAGGCATGGGGACTGGTACGAGCAGTACTTC
TRBJ2-4 | TRBD2 | TRBV28 | . | CASSTSGAGARAKNIQYF | TGTGCCAGCAGCACTTCGGGTGCGGGAGCGCGGGCCAAAAACATTCAGTACTTC
TRBJ1-3 | TRBD1 | TRBV9 | once | CASSPRQGFTSGNTIYF | TGTGCCAGCAGCCCCCGACAGGGGTTTACCTCTGGAAACACCATATATTTT
TRBJ2-7 | . | TRBV28 | . | CASRTPGVTYEQYF | TGTGCCAGCAGAACCCCAGGGGTAACCTACGAGCAGTACTTC
TRBJ1-2 | . | TRBV10-1 | . | CASSGPGSYGYTF | TGCGCCAGCAGTGGCCCCGGGAGCTATGGCTACACCTTC
TRBJ1-1 | . | TRBV10-1 | few | CASSLHSQGSTEAFF | TGCGCCAGCAGTCTTCATTCTCAGGGGAGCACTGAAGCTTTCTTT
TRBJ1-2 | . | TRBV11-3 | . | CASSLTRSAGYTF | TGTGCCAGCAGCCTCACCAGATCTGCCGGCTACACCTTC
TRBJ2-1 | . | TRBV7-9 | . | CASSLIGNVNEQFF | TGTGCCAGCAGCTTAATCGGGAACGTAAATGAGCAGTTCTTC
TRBJ1-1 | . | TRBV18 | . | CASSPTGGNTEAFF | TGTGCCAGCTCACCAACCGGAGGGAACACTGAAGCTTTCTTT
TRBJ2-1 | TRBD2 | TRBV5-5 | . | CASSSDGLAGIYNEQFF | TGTGCCAGCAGCTCCGATGGACTAGCGGGAATATACAATGAGCAGTTCTTC
TRBJ1-1 | . | TRBV2 | . | CASSDSRTDNTEAFF | TGTGCCAGCAGTGATTCTCGGACAGATAACACTGAAGCTTTCTTT
TRBJ1-2 | TRBD1 | TRBV3-1/TRBV3-2 | once | CASSLGDRGRVGYTF | TGTGCCAGCAGCCTAGGGGACAGGGGGCGGGTTGGCTACACCTTC
TRBJ1-6 | . | TRBV6-5 | . | CASNRDFSGSPLHF | TGTGCCAGCAACCGGGACTTCTCCGGGTCACCCCTCCACTTT
TRBJ1-1 | . | TRBV18 | . | CASSVARNTEAFF | TGTGCCAGCTCAGTCGCTAGGAACACTGAAGCTTTCTTT
TRBJ1-2 | . | TRBV15 | few | CATAPGQMDYGYTF | TGTGCCACCGCGCCGGGACAAATGGACTATGGCTACACCTTC
TRBJ2-1 | TRBD1 | TRBV7-6 | . | CASSLRTGNNEQFF | TGTGCCAGCAGCCTGAGGACAGGGAACAATGAGCAGTTCTTC
TRBJ1-5 | TRBD1 | TRBV10-2 | few | CASSEGQGQPQHF | TGCGCCAGCAGTGAGGGACAGGGTCAGCCCCAGCATTTT
TRBJ1-1 | . | TRBV3-1/TRBV3-2 | few | CASSQGTAGWNTEAFF | TGTGCCAGCAGCCAGGGGACTGCAGGATGGAACACTGAAGCTTTCTTT
TRBJ1-1 | . | TRBV19 | . | CASSKSLRGGSTEAFF | TGTGCCAGTAGTAAATCCCTCCGGGGGGGGAGCACTGAAGCTTTCTTT
TRBJ2-7 | TRBD1 | TRBV2 | . | CASSERGQGAYEQYF | TGTGCCAGCAGTGAGAGGGGACAGGGGGCCTACGAGCAGTACTTC
TRBJ2-3 | . | TRBV7-9 | . | CASSKSSLTDTQYF | TGTGCCAGCAGTAAGTCGAGCTTGACAGATACGCAGTATTTT
TRBJ2-7 | TRBD1 | TRBV29-1 | once | CSVEGTGHSYEQYF | TGCAGCGTTGAAGGGACAGGTCACTCCTACGAGCAGTACTTC
TRBJ2-7 | . | TRBV7-3 | . | CASSPGGGLPSSYEQYF | TGTGCCAGCAGCCCAGGTGGGGGACTGCCAAGCTCCTACGAGCAGTACTTC
TRBJ1-2 | . | TRBV10-2 | . | CASRTDSYSYTF | TGCGCCAGCAGGACAGATTCCTATAGCTACACCTTC
TRBJ2-1 | . | TRBV12-3/TRBV12-4 | . | CASSIEREQFF | TGTGCCAGCAGTATCGAGCGGGAGCAGTTCTTC
TRBJ2-7 | . | TRBV5-4 | . | CASSLAGQTGEQYF | TGTGCCAGCAGCTTGGCCGGACAGACGGGCGAGCAGTACTTC
TRBJ2-1 | TRBD1 | TRBV4-1 | . | CASSLGTGIYNEQFF | TGCGCCAGCAGCCTCGGGACAGGGATCTACAATGAGCAGTTCTTC
TRBJ1-2 | TRBD1 | TRBV28 | . | CASSLAGLGGQGDYGYTF | TGTGCCAGCAGTTTAGCCGGGTTGGGGGGACAGGGAGACTATGGCTACACCTTC
TRBJ2-3 | . | TRBV6-5 | . | CASSYAASGQTDTQYF | TGTGCCAGCAGTTATGCAGCCAGCGGGCAGACAGATACGCAGTATTTT
TRBJ2-1 | TRBD2 | TRBV25-1 | . | CATTDYTSGRGNEQFF | TGTGCCACCACCGACTATACTAGCGGGAGGGGAAATGAGCAGTTCTTC
TRBJ1-2 | . | TRBV5-8 | . | CASRPGFRGVGYTF | TGTGCCAGCAGACCCGGCTTCAGGGGTGTCGGCTACACCTTC